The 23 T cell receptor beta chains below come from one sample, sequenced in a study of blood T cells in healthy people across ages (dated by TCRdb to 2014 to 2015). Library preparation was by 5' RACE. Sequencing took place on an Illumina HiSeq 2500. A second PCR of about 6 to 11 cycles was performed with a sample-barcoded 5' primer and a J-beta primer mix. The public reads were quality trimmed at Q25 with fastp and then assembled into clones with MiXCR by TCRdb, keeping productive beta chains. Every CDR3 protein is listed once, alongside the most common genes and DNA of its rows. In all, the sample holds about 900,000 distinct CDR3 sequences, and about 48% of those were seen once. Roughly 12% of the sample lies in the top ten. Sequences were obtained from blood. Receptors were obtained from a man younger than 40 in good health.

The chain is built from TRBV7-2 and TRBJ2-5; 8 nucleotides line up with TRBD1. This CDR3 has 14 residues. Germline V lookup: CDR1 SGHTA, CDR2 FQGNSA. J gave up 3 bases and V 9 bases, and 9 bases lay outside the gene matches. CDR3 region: CASSTGGGEETQYF. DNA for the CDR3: TGTGCCAGTAGCACAGGGGGAGGTGAAGAGACCCAGTACTTC.

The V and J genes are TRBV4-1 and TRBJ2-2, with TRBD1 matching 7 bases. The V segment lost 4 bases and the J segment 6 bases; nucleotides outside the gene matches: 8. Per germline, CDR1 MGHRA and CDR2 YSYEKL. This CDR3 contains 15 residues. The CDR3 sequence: CASSPITGAAGELFF. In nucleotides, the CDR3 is TGCGCCAGCAGCCCCATAACAGGGGCCGCCGGGGAGCTGTTTTTT.

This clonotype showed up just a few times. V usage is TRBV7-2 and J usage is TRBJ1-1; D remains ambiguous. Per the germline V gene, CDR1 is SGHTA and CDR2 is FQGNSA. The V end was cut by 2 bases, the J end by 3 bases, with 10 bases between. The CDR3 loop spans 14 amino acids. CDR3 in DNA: TGTGCCAGCAGCTTATCCAGACTTTACACTGAAGCTTTCTTT. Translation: CASSLSRLYTEAFF.

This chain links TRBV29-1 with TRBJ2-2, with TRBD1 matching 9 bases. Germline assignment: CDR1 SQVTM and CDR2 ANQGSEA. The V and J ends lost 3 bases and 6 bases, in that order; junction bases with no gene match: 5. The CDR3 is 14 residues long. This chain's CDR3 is CSVEGQGRAGELFF. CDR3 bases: TGCAGCGTTGAGGGACAGGGTCGCGCCGGGGAGCTGTTTTTT.

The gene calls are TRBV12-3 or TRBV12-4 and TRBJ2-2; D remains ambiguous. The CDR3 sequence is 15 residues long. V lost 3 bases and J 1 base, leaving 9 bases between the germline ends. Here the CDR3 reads CASSFRQLNTGELFF. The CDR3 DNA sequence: TGTGCCAGCAGTTTCCGGCAGCTGAACACCGGGGAGCTGTTTTTT.

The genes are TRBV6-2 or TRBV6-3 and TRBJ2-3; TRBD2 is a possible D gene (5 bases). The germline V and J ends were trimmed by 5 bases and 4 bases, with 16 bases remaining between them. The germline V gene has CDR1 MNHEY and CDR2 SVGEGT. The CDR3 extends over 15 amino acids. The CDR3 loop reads CASSLASFDSDTQYF. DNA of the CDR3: TGTGCCAGCAGTCTAGCCTCATTTGACTCAGATACGCAGTATTTT.

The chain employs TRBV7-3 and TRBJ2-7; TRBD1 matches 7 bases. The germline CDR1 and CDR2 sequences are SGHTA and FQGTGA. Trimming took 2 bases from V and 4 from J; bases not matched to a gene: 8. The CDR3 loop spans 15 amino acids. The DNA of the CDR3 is TGTGCCAGCAGCTTATCCACAGGGGAGATATACGAGCAGTACTTC. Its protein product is CASSLSTGEIYEQYF.

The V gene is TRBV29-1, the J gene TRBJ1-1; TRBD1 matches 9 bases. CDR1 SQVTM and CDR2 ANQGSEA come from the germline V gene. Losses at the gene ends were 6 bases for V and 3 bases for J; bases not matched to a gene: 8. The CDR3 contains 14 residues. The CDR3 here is CSVERQGVYTEAFF. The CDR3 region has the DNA TGCAGCGTCGAACGACAGGGGGTGTACACTGAAGCTTTCTTT.

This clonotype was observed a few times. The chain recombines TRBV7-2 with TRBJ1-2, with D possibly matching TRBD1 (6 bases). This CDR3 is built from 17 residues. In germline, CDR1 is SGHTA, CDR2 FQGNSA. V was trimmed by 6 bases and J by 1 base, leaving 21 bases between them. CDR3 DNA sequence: TGTGCCAGCAGTCTAACGCCCGGGACACTACTTAACTATGGCTACACCTTC. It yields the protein CASSLTPGTLLNYGYTF.

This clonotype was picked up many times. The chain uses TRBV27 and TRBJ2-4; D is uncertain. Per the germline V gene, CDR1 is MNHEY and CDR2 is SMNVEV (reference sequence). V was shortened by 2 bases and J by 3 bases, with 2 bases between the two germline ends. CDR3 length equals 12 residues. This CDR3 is CASSLSKNIQYF. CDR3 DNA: TGTGCCAGCAGTTTAAGCAAAAACATTCAGTACTTC.

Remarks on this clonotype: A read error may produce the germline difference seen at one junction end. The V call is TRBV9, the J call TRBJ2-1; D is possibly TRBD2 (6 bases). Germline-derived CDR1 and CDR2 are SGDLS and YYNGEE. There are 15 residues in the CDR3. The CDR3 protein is CAGSVGGAPNNEQFF. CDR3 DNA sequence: TGTGCCGGCAGCGTAGGCGGGGCCCCGAACAATGAGCAGTTCTTC.

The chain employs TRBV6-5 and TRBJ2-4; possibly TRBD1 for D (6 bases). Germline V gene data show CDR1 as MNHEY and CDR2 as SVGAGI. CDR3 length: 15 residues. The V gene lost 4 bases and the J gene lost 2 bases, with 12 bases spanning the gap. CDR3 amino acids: CASSSPTGPKNIQYF. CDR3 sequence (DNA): TGTGCCAGCAGTTCACCCACAGGGCCCAAAAACATTCAGTACTTC.

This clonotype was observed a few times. The CDR3 here is CASSFGQGNTGELFF. CDR3 sequence (DNA): TGCGCCAGCAGCTTTGGACAGGGGAACACCGGGGAGCTGTTTTTT. The chain uses TRBV5-1 and TRBJ2-2; 8 nucleotides match TRBD1. The germline CDR1 and CDR2 sequences are SGHRS and YFSETQ. The V gene end was trimmed by 2 bases and the J gene end by 1 base; junction bases not matched to a gene: 1. The CDR3 has 15 amino acids.

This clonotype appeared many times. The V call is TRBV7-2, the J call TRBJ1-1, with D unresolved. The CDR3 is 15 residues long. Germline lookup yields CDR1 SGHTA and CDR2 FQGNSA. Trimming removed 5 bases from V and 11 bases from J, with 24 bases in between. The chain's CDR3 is CASSQNAVGMRDAFF. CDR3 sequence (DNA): TGTGCCAGCAGCCAAAACGCGGTCGGAATGAGGGATGCTTTCTTT.

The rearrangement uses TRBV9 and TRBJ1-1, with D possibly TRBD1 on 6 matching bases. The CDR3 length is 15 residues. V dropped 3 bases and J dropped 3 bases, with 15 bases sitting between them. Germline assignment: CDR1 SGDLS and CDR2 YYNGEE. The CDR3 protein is CASSATGHLDTEAFF. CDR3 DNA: TGTGCCAGCAGCGCGACAGGTCACCTTGACACTGAAGCTTTCTTT.

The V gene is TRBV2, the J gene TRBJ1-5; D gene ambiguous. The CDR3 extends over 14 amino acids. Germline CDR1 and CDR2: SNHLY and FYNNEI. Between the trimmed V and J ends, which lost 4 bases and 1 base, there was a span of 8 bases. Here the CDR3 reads CASSGPRSNQPQHF. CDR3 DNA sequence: TGTGCCAGCAGTGGTCCGAGAAGCAATCAGCCCCAGCATTTT.

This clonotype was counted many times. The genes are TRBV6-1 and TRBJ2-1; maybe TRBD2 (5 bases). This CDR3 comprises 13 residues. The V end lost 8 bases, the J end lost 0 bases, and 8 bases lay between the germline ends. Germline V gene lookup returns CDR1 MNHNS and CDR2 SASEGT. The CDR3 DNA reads TGTGCCAGCGAGGGCGGCTCCTACAATGAGCAGTTCTTC. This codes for CASEGGSYNEQFF.

Written as DNA, the CDR3 is TGCAGTGCCCATTCCCCGGGGTGGGGAACAACTGAAGCTTTCTTT. Translating gives CSAHSPGWGTTEAFF. The chain combines TRBV20-1 with TRBJ1-1, with D unresolved. Trimming pared 6 bases from V and 5 bases from J, leaving 22 bases between. Germline CDR1 DFQATT, CDR2 SNEGSKA (reference sequence). This CDR3 contains 15 residues.

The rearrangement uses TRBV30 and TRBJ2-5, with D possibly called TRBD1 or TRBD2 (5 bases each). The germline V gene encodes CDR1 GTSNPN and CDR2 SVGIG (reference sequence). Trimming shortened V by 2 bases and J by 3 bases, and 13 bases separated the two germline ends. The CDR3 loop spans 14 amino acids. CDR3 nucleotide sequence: TGTGCCTGGAGTCCCGGGACGAATAAAGAGACCCAGTACTTC. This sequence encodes CAWSPGTNKETQYF.

This CDR3 is CSAIRGGVTPLAKNIQYF. Here the CDR3 DNA reads TGCAGTGCAATTCGGGGGGGCGTCACCCCACTAGCCAAAAACATTCAGTACTTC. The chain couples TRBV20-1 to TRBJ2-4, with 8 bases identical to TRBD2. V shed 6 bases and J 0 bases; nucleotides not matched to a gene: 16. The germline gives CDR1 DFQATT, CDR2 SNEGSKA (reference sequence). This CDR3 spans 18 amino acids.

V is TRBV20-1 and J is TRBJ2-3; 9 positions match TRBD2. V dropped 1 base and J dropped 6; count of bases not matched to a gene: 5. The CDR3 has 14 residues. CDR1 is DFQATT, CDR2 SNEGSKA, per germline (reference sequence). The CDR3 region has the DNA TGCAGTGCTAGAGGCGGGGGGGTCCCGGATACGCAGTATTTT. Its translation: CSARGGGVPDTQYF.

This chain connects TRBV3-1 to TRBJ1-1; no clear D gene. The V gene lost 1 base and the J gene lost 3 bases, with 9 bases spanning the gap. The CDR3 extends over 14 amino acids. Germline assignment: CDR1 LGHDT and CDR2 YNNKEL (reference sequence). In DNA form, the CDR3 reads TGTGCCAGCAGCCAAGGTAGCAGACACACTGAAGCTTTCTTT. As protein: CASSQGSRHTEAFF.

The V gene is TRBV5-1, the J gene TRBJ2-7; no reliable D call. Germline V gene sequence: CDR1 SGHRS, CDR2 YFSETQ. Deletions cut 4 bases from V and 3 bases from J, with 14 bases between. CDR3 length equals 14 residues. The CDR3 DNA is TGCGCCAGCAGCGTGGCCGGCGTCGTCTACGAGCAGTACTTC. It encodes CASSVAGVVYEQYF.